A single T cell receptor beta chain is shown here with its context. The specificity of this receptor is unknown. Base qualities are not recorded, but no much larger clone differs from it by a single base. The record originates from a study of T cell responses to AZD1222 COVID-19 vaccine (dated by TCRdb to the early 2020s). As for the study more broadly: TCR sequencing covered 230 or so trial participants: nearly 210 given two doses of AZD1222 and 26 given two doses of MenACWY control vaccine. Trial participants were enrolled into age subgroups of 18-55, 56-69 and 70-plus years, which contained approximately 150, 28 and 58 TCR-sequenced participants, respectively. What the authors observed across the whole study: A significant rise in spike-specific TCR breadth and depth was observed after two AZD1222 doses relative to day 0 and relative to MenACWY recipients. Because no samples from the day 14 peak response were available, repertoires could be characterized only after the peak T cell response. In the small 56-69-year group, the increase in depth fell short of significance, most likely because of low power. Participants were mostly white British and included more females than males, and it was suggested by the authors that clonal diversity may have been underestimated. Conclusions about previously exposed vaccinees were limited because only a handful of AZD1222 recipients were SARS-CoV-2 seropositive at baseline. The vaccine-associated CD4 TCRs covered the entire spike protein, and the dominant responses fell in regions 160-218 and 743-854. Epitopes outside the regions mutated in the B.1.351 and B.1.1.7 variants were reportedly recognized by nearly half of the unique spike-specific TCRs.

The germline V and J ends show losses of 4 bases and 7 bases respectively, and no gene match explains 15 bases of the junction. The germline V gene sets CDR1 to SGHRS and CDR2 to YFSETQ. The cysteine opens and the phenylalanine closes a CDR3 of 16 amino acids. Only the CDR3 DNA stays, 48 bases, in frame from base 1. The label giving this sample's time point can be read as: about 28 days (+/-7) after the second vaccine dose. Because spike-specific TCR depth and breadth did not differ between the two schedules, AZD1222 recipients who got a second dose at roughly 4 weeks were pooled with those who got a second dose at roughly 12 weeks. Samples from vaccinated people were obtained from the UK trials COV001 and COV002, which included a single-blind randomized controlled phase 2/3 trial of AZD1222 (ChAdOx1 nCoV-19) in healthy adults. For TCRbeta chain sequencing, PBMC samples were collected from trial participants at day 0 and at day 28 after the second dose.

The CDR3 regions of human TCRbeta chains were analyzed by immunosequencing. The authors processed their data as follows. TCRs in the repertoires were compared against a reference library of SARS-CoV-2-specific TCRs that had been generated with the MIRA antigen-specificity platform. Breadth was defined as the fraction of unique TCRs that were SARS-CoV-2-associated. Depth was defined as the fraction of total T cells that were SARS-CoV-2-associated. Using the MIRA data, every spike-specific TCR was mapped to the spike region that the TCR reacted to and assigned to either a CD4 or a CD8 class. Log10-transformed breadth and depth values were compared by one-way ANOVA with Sidak's multiple comparisons tests. The table was pulled from immuneACCESS by TCRdb, which kept in-frame rearrangements only. Such tables lose some clones; where checked, under half of the loss comes from unresolved V genes, and the rest has no known cause. V, J and clone size reflect that table, while D and trimming were determined from the DNA. The sample yields roughly 150,000 clones; 90% were counted once. Around 1.5% of the sample is held by the ten biggest clonotypes.

The origin of this receptor is an adult who received the AZD1222 COVID-19 vaccine. The receptor chain draws on TRBV5-1 and TRBJ1-2; 8 nucleotides in the junction match TRBD1. The sample here was peripheral blood, taken 28 days after the second AZD1222 dose. The CDR3 protein is CASSPPEGRGLSGYTF. The DNA is as follows: TGCGCCAGCAGCCCCCCGGAGGGCAGGGGGCTATCTGGCTACACCTTC.